Included here is one TCR beta chain sequence, with context. Its specificity is not known. Clones were read by immunoSEQ multiplex PCR, and TCRdb kept only the in-frame ones, dropping some. The sample lists under 150,000 clones, 90% occurring once. These data come from a study of OX40 agonist ivuxolimab in advanced cancers. Study background: Dose-escalation patients were diagnosed with hepatocellular carcinoma, melanoma, renal cell cancer or head and neck cancer. Three individuals attained partial responses, comprising one hepatocellular carcinoma case and two cutaneous melanoma cases. Notes on the study in general: CD4+ and CD8+ blood T cells expanded clonally by week 6 at 0.1 to 3.0 mg/kg. Compared with CD4+, CD8+ T cells on average had more expanded clones.

CDR1 and CDR2 (germline): SGDLS, YYNGEE. CDR3 length: 17 amino acids. V shed 3 bases and J 0 bases; nucleotides not matched to a gene: 8. The material sequenced was CD4+ or CD8+ T cells sorted from blood, taken in a trial of the OX40 agonist ivuxolimab. The sequence was collected from an adult with an advanced solid tumor such as melanoma, head and neck, liver or kidney cancer. The chain links TRBV9 to TRBJ1-2, with 10 bases fitting TRBD1. CDR3 sequence reads: CASSAGDRGFANYGYTF. The CDR3 DNA sequence: TGTGCCAGCAGCGCCGGGGACAGGGGATTTGCTAACTATGGCTACACCTTC.